This entry describes one T cell receptor (beta chain). Its antigen is unidentified. The sample originates from a study of PD-L1 blockade in urothelial cancer. The overall study: Blood was subjected to analysis at 3 weeks (second dose) and 6 weeks following treatment start.

Germline CDR1 is MDHEN and CDR2 is SYDVKM. CDR3 size: 19 residues. Trimming at V came to 6 bases and at J to 5 bases, leaving 22 bases not matched to a gene. Time point indicated: pretreatment peripheral blood. The data were produced by immunoSEQ multiplex PCR, yet TCRdb's version contains in-frame clones alone and is incomplete. The sample lists approximately 86,000 clones; approximately 86% were seen once. General study points: Pretreatment TCR clonality in blood, when below the median, was predictive of better survival.

The source of this sequence is a man aged 35 to 55 with urothelial cancer. The gene calls are TRBV28 and TRBJ2-1, with 7 bases lining up with TRBD2. The material was PBMCs, obtained around atezolizumab (anti-PD-L1) treatment. The CDR3 region has the DNA TGTGCCAGCAGCCCCGGTTGGGGGAGCGGGGAGGGCCAAAACAATGAGCAGTTCTTC. This codes for CASSPGWGSGEGQNNEQFF. Supplemented by reference TRBV28 and TRBJ2-1, the full variable domain reads DVKVTQSSRYLVKRTGEKVFLECVQDMDHENMFWYRQDPGLGLRLIYFSYDVKMKEKGDIPEGYSVSREKKERFSLILESASTNQTSMYLCASSPGWGSGEGQNNEQFFGPGTRLTVL.